The 10 T cell receptor beta chains reported below all come from one sample, sequenced in a study of naive and memory T cell subsets. Both TRBC1 and TRBC2 were covered by a beta constant-region primer of two equimolar oligonucleotides. TCRdb used MiXCR to reprocess the UMI-ligation and nested PCR reads, holding one entry per CDR3 protein. There are 23,000 or so distinct CDR3 sequences in the sample; roughly 9.6% occur only once, and 15% to 20% lies in the top ten. Material for sequencing was central memory CD8+ T cells from blood. Every receptor here comes from a human donor in good health.

This clonotype was seen ten or more times. This chain uses TRBV12-3 or TRBV12-4 with TRBJ2-5; D not certain. Trimming shortened V by 6 bases and J by 5 bases, and 7 bases separated the two germline ends. This CDR3 is 11 amino acids long. CDR3 loop: CASRRGETQYF. For the CDR3, the DNA is TGTGCCAGCAGACGTGGTGAGACCCAGTACTTC.

This clonotype was counted between two and nine times. The chain couples TRBV4-1 to TRBJ2-7; D is unresolved. The CDR3 length is 13 residues. The V gene lost 0 bases and the J gene lost 6 bases, with 9 bases spanning the gap. Germline values: CDR1 MGHRA, CDR2 YSYEKL. This chain's CDR3 is CASSQDRLVEQYF. Here the CDR3 DNA reads TGCGCCAGCAGCCAAGATAGACTGGTCGAGCAGTACTTC.

This clonotype was picked up many times. This sequence joins TRBV4-2 and TRBJ2-1, with 9 bases fitting TRBD2. Germline lookup yields CDR1 LGHNA and CDR2 YNFKEQ. This CDR3 has 16 residues. Losses at the gene ends were 0 bases for V and 7 bases for J; bases not matched to a gene: 7. CDR3 bases: TGTGCCAGCAGCCAAGACGAGAGTAGCGGGAGTAATGAGCAGTTCTTC. It specifies CASSQDESSGSNEQFF.

The gene calls are TRBV6-6 and TRBJ2-3; D not resolved. The V gene lost 7 bases and the J gene lost 0 bases, with 11 bases spanning the gap. Germline CDR1 is MNHNY and CDR2 is SVGAGI (reference sequence). The CDR3 covers 14 residues. CDR3 residues: CASNPCPSTDTQYF. The CDR3 nucleotides read TGTGCCAGCAATCCCTGCCCAAGCACAGATACGCAGTATTTT.

A few counts support this clonotype. The chain links TRBV27 to TRBJ2-1; the D gene is possibly TRBD1 (5 bases). CDR1 and CDR2 from the germline V gene are MNHEY and SMNVEV (reference sequence). Trimming stripped 6 bases from V and 8 bases from J, with 14 bases between. CDR3 length: 13 amino acids. The CDR3 nucleotides are TGTGCCAGCAGGGCTGGGGCTATGTATGAGCAGTTCTTC. This encodes CASRAGAMYEQFF.

This sequence joins TRBV21-1 and TRBJ2-4; the D call TRBD1 from the table was never checked on the DNA. TRBV21-1 is an annotated pseudogene. This CDR3 has 19 amino acids. CDR3 DNA sequence: TGTGCCAGCAGCAATATAGGGGTGGGGGATTTTTTAGCCAAAAACATTCAGTACTTC. As protein: CASSNIGVGDFLAKNIQYF.

This clonotype has a count of ten or more. J is TRBJ2-1 and V is TRBV27; 7 bases match TRBD1. The CDR3 loop spans 14 amino acids. Per germline, CDR1 MNHEY and CDR2 SMNVEV (reference sequence). The ends lost 6 bases at V and 7 bases at J; junction bases unmatched: 9. The CDR3 nucleotides read TGTGCCAGCAGAAGTCGGGACAGAATTAATGAGCAGTTCTTC. Residues: CASRSRDRINEQFF.

This clonotype was found many times. V is TRBV28 and J is TRBJ1-2, with a possible D match to TRBD1 (6 bases). V gave up 2 bases and J gave up 8 bases, with 18 bases separating them. Germline loops: CDR1 MDHEN, CDR2 SYDVKM. CDR3 length: 15 residues. The DNA of the CDR3 is TGTGCCAGCAGTTTAGCCGGGACAAGGAAGGGAGGCTACACCTTC. Its protein is CASSLAGTRKGGYTF.

This clonotype was picked up many times. The chain employs TRBV7-6 and TRBJ2-1, with unresolved D. The length of the CDR3 is 13 residues. Trimming left V 1 base short and J 0 bases short, with 1 base between. CDR1 and CDR2 from the germline V gene are SGHVS and FNYEAQ. CDR3 loop: CASSLVSYNEQFF. In DNA form, the CDR3 reads TGTGCCAGCAGCTTAGTCTCCTACAATGAGCAGTTCTTC.

This chain connects TRBV28 to TRBJ2-5, with TRBD1 as a possible D gene (6 bases). This CDR3 is 17 amino acids long. Germline CDR1 MDHEN, CDR2 SYDVKM. Trimming took 6 bases from V and 5 from J, leaving 25 bases between them. The CDR3, as DNA: TGTGCCAGCAGCTCGCCACCCGGGACAAAGTATGGGGAGACCCAGTACTTC. This codes for CASSSPPGTKYGETQYF.